This TCR beta chain was retrieved from a study of blood T cell repertoires in COVID-19. Study background: The origin of the acute and convalescent COVID-19 samples was the United States, Italy and Spain.

Germline V CDR1 and CDR2: SGHAT, FQNNGV. The CDR3 loop spans 15 amino acids. V was trimmed by 0 bases and J by 2 bases, leaving 11 bases between them. Authors' analysis steps: The assay estimated nucleated cells by amplifying reference gene primers. The assay was immunoSEQ multiplex PCR, and TCRdb's table has in-frame clones only and misses some. The D gene and trimming were derived from the DNA, and the V and J assignments and clone size from that table. The table records 310,000 or so clones, about 87% of them present only once. The rearrangement uses TRBV11-2 and TRBJ2-7; no firm D call. Sequenced material: peripheral blood. The TCR sequence derives from a young man with COVID-19, enrolled during active disease. The CDR3 sequence is CASSLEVAWTYEQYF. As DNA, the CDR3 is TGTGCCAGCAGCTTAGAGGTAGCCTGGACCTACGAGCAGTACTTC.